A selection of T cell receptor beta chains follows, all from one sample in a study of T-cell memory formation after mild COVID-19. One entry per CDR3 protein results from TCRdb running MiXCR on the 5' RACE reads. The table has approximately 290,000 distinct CDR3 sequences, roughly a fifth seen once. The sequenced sample consisted of PBMCs or a T cell subset sorted from them (not recorded which). These receptors were obtained from a man between 18 and 29 years old who had mild COVID-19 (a few samples of this study predate the infection). Cell type and time point are not known. CDR3s include the opening cysteine and the closing phenylalanine or tryptophan. The D gene is left open where the match is weak. Rows give clone size only sometimes, using once, few, many, or a class for an expanded clone.

size,D,J,V,length,CDR3,DNA
-,-,TRBJ2-7,TRBV5-1,15,CASSRVGGHSYEQYF,TGCGCCAGCAGCCGCGTTGGGGGGCACTCCTACGAGCAGTACTTC
few,-,TRBJ1-5,TRBV6-2/TRBV6-3,13,CASSYSPVQPQHF,TGTGCCAGCAGTTACTCGCCTGTGCAGCCCCAGCATTTT
few,TRBD2,TRBJ2-1,TRBV2,15,CASSGVLAGDNEQFF,TGTGCCAGCAGTGGGGTTCTAGCGGGGGACAATGAGCAGTTCTTC
-,-,TRBJ2-7,TRBV7-6,15,CASSPLSDFSYEQYF,TGTGCCAGCAGCCCTCTTTCGGACTTCTCCTACGAGCAGTACTTC
few,-,TRBJ2-3,TRBV10-3,16,CAIRVGRGRVADTQYF,TGTGCCATCCGGGTCGGTCGGGGCAGGGTGGCCGATACGCAGTATTTT
few,-,TRBJ2-1,TRBV7-9,15,CASSLAHGGDNEQFF,TGTGCCAGCAGCTTAGCGCACGGGGGTGACAATGAGCAGTTCTTC
-,TRBD2,TRBJ2-5,TRBV7-2,15,CASSLAGGFRETQYF,TGTGCCAGCAGCTTAGCGGGGGGGTTCAGGGAGACCCAGTACTTC
-,-,TRBJ2-7,TRBV3-1,15,CASSLGNGAVYEQYF,TGTGCCAGCAGCCTGGGAAACGGGGCCGTCTACGAGCAGTACTTC
once,TRBD2,TRBJ2-5,TRBV7-7,18,CASSPRGWTSGDQETQYF,TGTGCCAGCAGCCCAAGGGGGTGGACTAGCGGGGACCAAGAGACCCAGTACTTC
few,TRBD1,TRBJ2-7,TRBV29-1,14,CSVTAGTAPYEQYF,TGCAGCGTCACGGCCGGGACAGCTCCCTACGAGCAGTACTTC
few,-,TRBJ2-1,TRBV7-9,16,CASSQSGREAQNEQFF,TGTGCCAGCAGTCAATCCGGCAGGGAGGCTCAGAATGAGCAGTTCTTC
-,-,TRBJ2-1,TRBV2,13,CASTTASDNEQFF,TGTGCCAGCACCACCGCCTCGGACAATGAGCAGTTCTTC
few,TRBD2,TRBJ2-3,TRBV9,14,CASSVASGGGRSYF,TGTGCCAGCAGCGTTGCCAGCGGGGGGGGCCGATCCTATTTT
few,TRBD1,TRBJ1-5,TRBV7-9,16,CASSRGRTGANQPQHF,TGTGCCAGCAGCCGAGGGCGCACAGGGGCCAATCAGCCCCAGCATTTT
few,TRBD2,TRBJ2-3,TRBV5-6,14,CASSYGLAPDTQYF,TGTGCCAGCAGCTATGGACTAGCCCCAGATACGCAGTATTTT
-,-,TRBJ1-1,TRBV5-1,14,CASSLAGEYTEAFF,TGCGCCAGCAGCTTGGCAGGGGAATACACTGAAGCTTTCTTT
few,TRBD1,TRBJ2-3,TRBV10-3,14,CATRTGGSTDTQYF,TGTGCCACCAGGACAGGGGGAAGCACAGATACGCAGTATTTT
-,TRBD2,TRBJ2-2,TRBV3-1,18,CASSQGQTSGVNTGELFF,TGTGCCAGCAGCCAAGGGCAAACTAGCGGGGTTAACACCGGGGAGCTGTTTTTT
-,-,TRBJ2-7,TRBV24-1,13,CATSETGGHEQYF,TGTGCCACCAGTGAGACAGGCGGTCACGAGCAGTACTTC
few,TRBD1,TRBJ1-1,TRBV6-2/TRBV6-3,15,CASSPGQGAHTEAFF,TGTGCCAGCAGCCCTGGACAGGGGGCGCACACTGAAGCTTTCTTT
few,TRBD2,TRBJ2-1,TRBV7-2,15,CASSPASGSGGVRFF,TGTGCCAGCAGCCCCGCTTCGGGTAGCGGGGGGGTTAGGTTCTTC
few,-,TRBJ2-2,TRBV4-3,14,CASSLLWGAGELFF,TGCGCCAGCAGCCTGCTCTGGGGGGCCGGGGAGCTGTTTTTT
once,-,TRBJ2-1,TRBV7-2,13,CASSFSRDDEQFF,TGTGCCAGCAGCTTCTCACGTGACGATGAGCAGTTCTTC
-,-,TRBJ1-6,TRBV9,15,CASSGGRAVNSPLHF,TGTGCCAGCAGCGGAGGCCGGGCCGTGAATTCACCCCTCCACTTT
few,-,TRBJ2-1,TRBV6-5,15,CASSSTGAPHNEQFF,TGTGCCAGCAGTTCGACGGGCGCTCCCCACAATGAGCAGTTCTTC
-,-,TRBJ1-5,TRBV6-2/TRBV6-3,13,CASSGRGIRPQHF,TGTGCCAGCAGTGGAAGGGGAATACGGCCCCAGCATTTT
-,-,TRBJ2-3,TRBV7-3,13,CASSVDSTDTQYF,TGTGCCAGCAGCGTCGACAGCACAGATACGCAGTATTTT
-,TRBD1,TRBJ1-4,TRBV5-1,15,CASSGQGAANEKLFF,TGCGCCAGCAGCGGACAGGGGGCGGCTAATGAAAAACTGTTTTTT
-,-,TRBJ1-4,TRBV12-3/TRBV12-4,14,CASSLQETNEKLFF,TGTGCCAGCAGTTTACAGGAAACTAATGAAAAACTGTTTTTT
-,-,TRBJ2-5,TRBV7-9,13,CASSFAGMETQYF,TGTGCCAGCAGCTTTGCAGGGATGGAGACCCAGTACTTC
-,-,TRBJ2-6,TRBV12-3/TRBV12-4,17,CASSTTRSPSGANVLTF,TGTGCCAGCAGCACGACTAGATCCCCCTCTGGGGCCAACGTCCTGACTTTC
-,-,TRBJ2-7,TRBV10-3,14,CATRLSQGNYEQYF,TGTGCCACCCGCCTGTCACAGGGTAACTACGAGCAGTACTTC
-,-,TRBJ1-5,TRBV7-2,12,CASSFRNQPQHF,TGTGCCAGCAGCTTTCGCAATCAGCCCCAGCATTTT
few,-,TRBJ1-1,TRBV20-1,14,CSAPRGGARAEAFF,TGCAGTGCCCCAAGGGGGGGTGCTCGGGCTGAAGCTTTCTTT
few,-,TRBJ1-5,TRBV20-1,13,CSARGVGPQPQHF,TGCAGTGCTAGAGGCGTGGGTCCTCAGCCCCAGCATTTT
-,-,TRBJ1-1,TRBV19,16,CASSFHVGQRMAEAFF,TGTGCCAGTAGTTTTCACGTGGGACAACGAATGGCTGAAGCTTTCTTT
few,-,TRBJ1-1,TRBV7-2,16,CASSVGTSRQNTEAFF,TGTGCCAGCAGCGTAGGGACATCCAGGCAGAACACTGAAGCTTTCTTT
-,-,TRBJ2-7,TRBV29-1,13,CSVVDWYSYEQYF,TGCAGCGTTGTAGATTGGTACTCCTACGAGCAGTACTTC
few,TRBD1,TRBJ1-1,TRBV6-5,14,CASSPRTGYTEAFF,TGTGCCAGCAGTCCGCGGACAGGGTATACTGAAGCTTTCTTT
-,TRBD1,TRBJ1-2,TRBV12-3/TRBV12-4,15,CASSLPQGAVGGYTF,TGTGCCAGCAGTTTACCCCAGGGGGCAGTGGGTGGCTACACCTTC
few,-,TRBJ2-4,TRBV6-2/TRBV6-3,14,CASSRRDGKNIQYF,TGTGCCAGCAGTCGCCGGGACGGAAAAAACATTCAGTACTTC
-,-,TRBJ1-1,TRBV7-9,13,CASSLLVQDEAFF,TGTGCCAGCAGCCTACTTGTTCAGGACGAAGCTTTCTTT
few,-,TRBJ2-5,TRBV7-2,14,CASSSTLVRETQYF,TGTGCCAGCAGCTCCACCCTGGTTCGGGAGACCCAGTACTTC
few,-,TRBJ2-4,TRBV7-9,13,CASSYSSAPSQYF,TGTGCCAGCAGCTACTCTAGCGCCCCATCACAGTACTTC
-,TRBD2,TRBJ2-2,TRBV5-1,14,CASTPSGGAGELFF,TGCGCCAGCACCCCCAGCGGGGGGGCCGGGGAGCTGTTTTTT
-,-,TRBJ2-2,TRBV12-3/TRBV12-4,14,CASSLGTHTGELFF,TGTGCCAGCAGTTTGGGGACACACACCGGGGAGCTGTTTTTT
-,-,TRBJ1-2,TRBV7-8,13,CASSLADPTRYTF,TGTGCCAGCAGCTTAGCGGACCCGACCCGCTACACCTTC
few,-,TRBJ2-7,TRBV7-2,13,CASRGRASYEQYF,TGTGCCAGCCGTGGACGGGCCTCCTACGAGCAGTACTTC
few,TRBD1,TRBJ1-4,TRBV20-1,13,CSAGGSWSEKLFF,TGCAGTGCAGGGGGCTCGTGGAGTGAAAAACTGTTTTTT
-,-,TRBJ1-6,TRBV4-3,14,CASSQGWENSPLHF,TGCGCCAGCAGCCAAGGATGGGAGAATTCACCCCTCCACTTT
-,-,TRBJ1-6,TRBV7-2,14,CASSFQQGGSPLHF,TGTGCCAGCAGCTTTCAACAGGGTGGGTCACCCCTCCACTTT
many,-,TRBJ2-5,TRBV10-3,14,CAISESLGQETQYF,TGTGCCATCAGTGAGTCGCTGGGGCAAGAGACCCAGTACTTC
-,-,TRBJ2-5,TRBV28,13,CASNFGGEETQYF,TGTGCCAGTAACTTCGGCGGCGAAGAGACCCAGTACTTC
many,-,TRBJ2-1,TRBV5-5,14,CASSWVGKDNEQFF,TGTGCCAGCAGCTGGGTCGGGAAAGACAATGAGCAGTTCTTC
few,TRBD1,TRBJ1-1,TRBV28,15,CASSRGEGAVTEAFF,TGTGCCAGCAGCCGTGGCGAGGGGGCGGTCACTGAAGCTTTCTTT